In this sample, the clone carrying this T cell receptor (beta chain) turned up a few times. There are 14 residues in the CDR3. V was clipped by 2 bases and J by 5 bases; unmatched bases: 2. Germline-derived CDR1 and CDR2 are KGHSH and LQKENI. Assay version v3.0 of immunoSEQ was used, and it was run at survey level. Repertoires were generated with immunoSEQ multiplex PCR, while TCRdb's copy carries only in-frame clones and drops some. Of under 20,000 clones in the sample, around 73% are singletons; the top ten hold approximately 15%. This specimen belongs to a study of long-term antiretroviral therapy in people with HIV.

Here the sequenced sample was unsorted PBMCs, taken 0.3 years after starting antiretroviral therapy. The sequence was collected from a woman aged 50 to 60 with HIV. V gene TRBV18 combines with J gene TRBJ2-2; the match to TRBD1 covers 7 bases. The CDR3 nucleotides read TGTGCCAGCTCACCAAGGGACAGTACCGGGGAGCTGTTTTTT. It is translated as CASSPRDSTGELFF.